One sample yielded the 2 T cell receptor beta chains listed below, sequenced in a study of cytomegalovirus exposure and HLA in healthy donors. Primers for the PCR totalled 60 Vbeta and 13 Jbeta. Assay used: immunoSEQ multiplex PCR; TCRdb lists only in-frame clones, some missing. The repertoire has 150,000 to 200,000 clones, about 80% of them found once; the top ten carry 1.4%. The sample was PBMCs. These receptors all stem from a man aged 18 to 30 in good health and CMV-seronegative.

This clone was picked up one time. This chain uses TRBV19 with TRBJ2-1; 7 nucleotides line up with TRBD2. Germline assignment: CDR1 LNHDA and CDR2 SQIVND (reference sequence). The V and J ends lost 0 bases and 10 bases, in that order; junction bases with no gene match: 9. This CDR3 region has 15 residues. Here the CDR3 DNA reads TGTGCCAGTAGTATAGATCTTAGCGGGCTGGGAGAGCAGTTCTTC. Its translation is CASSIDLSGLGEQFF.

This clone showed up just once. Here the CDR3 DNA reads TGTGCCTGGAGTACTAACTTCCGAGGTTCACCCCTCCACTTT. It codes for CAWSTNFRGSPLHF. The chain combines TRBV30 with TRBJ1-6; no reliable D call. The CDR3 covers 14 residues. V lost 2 bases and J 9 bases, leaving 14 bases between the germline ends. CDR1 and CDR2 (germline): GTSNPN, SVGIG (reference sequence).